This is a list of T cell receptor beta chains from one sample in a study of OX40 agonist ivuxolimab in advanced cancers. Here immunoSEQ multiplex PCR was the method, and the copy in TCRdb shows in-frame clones only, minus some. The sample shows around 86,000 clones, about 92% of them seen only once. The source material was CD4+ or CD8+ T cells sorted from blood, sampled in a trial of the OX40 agonist ivuxolimab. The receptors shown here come from an adult with an advanced solid tumor such as melanoma, head and neck, liver or kidney cancer. Each CDR3 is given with its conserved first and last residue. A D gene is named only where the DNA matches it firmly. Clone size is shown for a subset of rows, as once, few, many or a class of expanded clone.

clone_size: -
v_call: TRBV19
j_call: TRBJ2-1
d_call: -
cdr3_aa: CASSIVGWSSYNEQFF
cdr3_nt: TGTGCCAGTAGTATAGTAGGGTGGAGCTCCTACAATGAGCAGTTCTTC

clone_size: -
v_call: TRBV9
j_call: TRBJ1-5
d_call: TRBD1
cdr3_aa: CASSDVDRGDQPQHF
cdr3_nt: TGTGCCAGCAGCGACGTCGACAGGGGGGATCAGCCCCAGCATTTT

clone_size: few
v_call: TRBV7-6
j_call: TRBJ1-1
d_call: -
cdr3_aa: CASSPTPPLNTEAFF
cdr3_nt: TGTGCCAGCAGCCCTACCCCGCCTTTGAACACTGAAGCTTTCTTT

clone_size: -
v_call: TRBV9
j_call: TRBJ2-5
d_call: TRBD2
cdr3_aa: CASSGTPGLAGVETQYF
cdr3_nt: TGTGCCAGCAGCGGGACTCCCGGACTAGCGGGAGTAGAGACCCAGTACTTC

clone_size: -
v_call: TRBV28
j_call: TRBJ1-1
d_call: TRBD1
cdr3_aa: CASSVGYRGMNTEAFF
cdr3_nt: TGTGCCAGCAGTGTTGGATACAGGGGCATGAACACTGAAGCTTTCTTT

clone_size: -
v_call: TRBV27
j_call: TRBJ2-1
d_call: TRBD2
cdr3_aa: CASSFSGAAALWEQFF
cdr3_nt: TGTGCCAGCAGTTTTAGCGGGGCTGCCGCCCTATGGGAGCAGTTCTTC

clone_size: -
v_call: TRBV11-2
j_call: TRBJ2-7
d_call: -
cdr3_aa: CASSLSGRPNEQYF
cdr3_nt: TGTGCCAGCAGCTTATCCGGGCGACCCAACGAGCAGTACTTC

clone_size: -
v_call: TRBV27
j_call: TRBJ2-7
d_call: TRBD1
cdr3_aa: CASSPGTGGYEQYF
cdr3_nt: TGTGCCAGCAGTCCAGGGACAGGGGGCTACGAGCAGTACTTC

clone_size: -
v_call: TRBV5-1
j_call: TRBJ2-7
d_call: TRBD2
cdr3_aa: CASSSTSGIYEQYF
cdr3_nt: TGCGCCAGCAGCTCGACTAGCGGGATCTACGAGCAGTACTTC

clone_size: -
v_call: TRBV7-6
j_call: TRBJ1-1
d_call: -
cdr3_aa: CASTLGVDTEAFF
cdr3_nt: TGTGCCAGCACCCTCGGGGTGGACACTGAAGCTTTCTTT

clone_size: -
v_call: TRBV7-2
j_call: TRBJ2-3
d_call: -
cdr3_aa: CASSLPLSGDTQYF
cdr3_nt: TGTGCCAGCAGCTTACCTCTGTCTGGAGATACGCAGTATTTT

clone_size: -
v_call: TRBV4-1
j_call: TRBJ1-3
d_call: TRBD1
cdr3_aa: CASSHLAGQGRNTIYF
cdr3_nt: TGCGCCAGCAGCCATCTCGCCGGACAGGGTAGAAACACCATATATTTT

clone_size: -
v_call: TRBV5-1
j_call: TRBJ2-3
d_call: -
cdr3_aa: CASSLRSEPTDTQYF
cdr3_nt: TGCGCCAGCAGCTTGCGGTCAGAGCCCACAGATACGCAGTATTTT

clone_size: once
v_call: TRBV4-3
j_call: TRBJ2-1
d_call: -
cdr3_aa: CASSPRMSSYNEQFF
cdr3_nt: TGCGCCAGCAGCCCAAGGATGAGCTCCTACAATGAGCAGTTCTTC

clone_size: -
v_call: TRBV7-9
j_call: TRBJ2-1
d_call: TRBD1
cdr3_aa: CASSLETGWNEQFF
cdr3_nt: TGTGCCAGCAGCTTAGAGACAGGGTGGAATGAGCAGTTCTTC

clone_size: -
v_call: TRBV4-1
j_call: TRBJ2-1
d_call: -
cdr3_aa: CASSRGRGGEQFF
cdr3_nt: TGCGCCAGCAGCCGTGGCAGGGGTGGCGAGCAGTTCTTC

clone_size: -
v_call: TRBV11-2
j_call: TRBJ1-1
d_call: TRBD1
cdr3_aa: CASSARTGEAFF
cdr3_nt: TGTGCCAGCAGCGCCCGGACAGGGGAGGCTTTCTTT

clone_size: -
v_call: TRBV6-5
j_call: TRBJ2-5
d_call: TRBD1
cdr3_aa: CASSYGDSWATQYF
cdr3_nt: TGTGCCAGCAGTTATGGGGACAGTTGGGCTACCCAGTACTTC

clone_size: -
v_call: TRBV4-1
j_call: TRBJ2-5
d_call: TRBD1
cdr3_aa: CASSLYPTGGFQETQYF
cdr3_nt: TGCGCCAGCAGCCTCTACCCGACAGGGGGTTTCCAAGAGACCCAGTACTTC

clone_size: -
v_call: TRBV6-1
j_call: TRBJ2-7
d_call: -
cdr3_aa: CASSEWAGAAYEQYF
cdr3_nt: TGTGCCAGCAGTGAATGGGCAGGGGCAGCCTACGAGCAGTACTTC

clone_size: -
v_call: TRBV30
j_call: TRBJ2-3
d_call: TRBD2
cdr3_aa: CAWSVIRGTSRPDTQYF
cdr3_nt: TGTGCCTGGAGTGTAATAAGGGGGACTAGTCGACCAGATACGCAGTATTTT

clone_size: -
v_call: TRBV4-3
j_call: TRBJ1-2
d_call: -
cdr3_aa: CASSQDRTVYGYTF
cdr3_nt: TGCGCCAGCAGCCAAGATAGGACAGTCTATGGCTACACCTTC

clone_size: -
v_call: TRBV7-9
j_call: TRBJ1-4
d_call: -
cdr3_aa: CASSFLGWDEKLFF
cdr3_nt: TGTGCCAGCAGCTTTTTGGGCTGGGATGAAAAACTGTTTTTT

clone_size: -
v_call: TRBV27
j_call: TRBJ2-2
d_call: TRBD1
cdr3_aa: CASSLYTGAGELFF
cdr3_nt: TGTGCCAGCAGTTTGTATACAGGGGCCGGGGAGCTGTTTTTT

clone_size: few
v_call: TRBV6-5
j_call: TRBJ1-5
d_call: -
cdr3_aa: CASSSRDSSRPQHF
cdr3_nt: TGTGCCAGCAGTTCCCGGGACTCCTCCCGGCCCCAGCATTTT

clone_size: -
v_call: TRBV4-2
j_call: TRBJ2-2
d_call: TRBD2
cdr3_aa: CASSQETGAGEPGELFF
cdr3_nt: TGTGCCAGCAGCCAAGAGACGGGAGCGGGAGAGCCCGGGGAGCTGTTTTTT

clone_size: -
v_call: TRBV7-3
j_call: TRBJ2-2
d_call: -
cdr3_aa: CASSLQGWENTGELFF
cdr3_nt: TGTGCCAGCAGCTTACAGGGGTGGGAAAACACCGGGGAGCTGTTTTTT

clone_size: -
v_call: TRBV4-1
j_call: TRBJ2-7
d_call: -
cdr3_aa: CASSQEGSAAYEQYF
cdr3_nt: TGCGCCAGCAGCCAGGAGGGGTCAGCCGCCTACGAGCAGTACTTC

clone_size: -
v_call: TRBV13
j_call: TRBJ2-3
d_call: -
cdr3_aa: CATRQEADTQYF
cdr3_nt: TGTGCCACACGACAGGAGGCAGATACGCAGTATTTT

clone_size: -
v_call: TRBV27
j_call: TRBJ1-3
d_call: -
cdr3_aa: CASSLYQAPGNTIYF
cdr3_nt: TGTGCCAGCAGTTTATACCAGGCTCCTGGAAACACCATATATTTT

clone_size: -
v_call: TRBV5-1
j_call: TRBJ2-5
d_call: TRBD1
cdr3_aa: CASSPDTGAPETQYF
cdr3_nt: TGCGCCAGCAGCCCGGACACAGGGGCCCCAGAGACCCAGTACTTC

clone_size: -
v_call: TRBV29-1
j_call: TRBJ1-2
d_call: -
cdr3_aa: CSVVDSGSSFYGYTF
cdr3_nt: TGCAGCGTTGTAGACAGTGGCTCGTCTTTCTATGGCTACACCTTC

clone_size: -
v_call: TRBV27
j_call: TRBJ1-6
d_call: TRBD1
cdr3_aa: CASSHTGGKNSPLHF
cdr3_nt: TGTGCCAGCAGCCATACAGGGGGCAAGAATTCACCCCTCCACTTT

clone_size: -
v_call: TRBV19
j_call: TRBJ2-6
d_call: -
cdr3_aa: CASSIFLAHRNTGANVLTF
cdr3_nt: TGTGCCAGTAGTATTTTTCTGGCCCATCGTAATACTGGGGCCAACGTCCTGACTTTC

clone_size: -
v_call: TRBV11-2
j_call: TRBJ2-7
d_call: TRBD2
cdr3_aa: CASSYSGGGSYEQYF
cdr3_nt: TGTGCCAGCAGCTATAGCGGGGGGGGATCCTACGAGCAGTACTTC

clone_size: -
v_call: TRBV15
j_call: TRBJ2-7
d_call: -
cdr3_aa: CATSRDRLRSGEQYF
cdr3_nt: TGTGCCACCAGCAGAGATCGACTAAGATCGGGCGAGCAGTACTTC

clone_size: -
v_call: TRBV29-1
j_call: TRBJ2-7
d_call: -
cdr3_aa: CSVEDESYEQYF
cdr3_nt: TGCAGCGTTGAAGACGAGTCTTACGAGCAGTACTTC